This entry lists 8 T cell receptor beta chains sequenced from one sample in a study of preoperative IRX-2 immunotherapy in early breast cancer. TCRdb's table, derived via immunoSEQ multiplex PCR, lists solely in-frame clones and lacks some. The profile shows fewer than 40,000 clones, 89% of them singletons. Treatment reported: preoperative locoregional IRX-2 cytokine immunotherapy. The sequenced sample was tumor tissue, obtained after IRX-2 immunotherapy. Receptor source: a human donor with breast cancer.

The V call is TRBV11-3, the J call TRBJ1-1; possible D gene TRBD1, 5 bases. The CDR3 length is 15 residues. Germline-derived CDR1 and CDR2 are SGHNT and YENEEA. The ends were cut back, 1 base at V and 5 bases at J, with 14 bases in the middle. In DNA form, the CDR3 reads TGTGCCAGCAGCTTAGTAGCGGGGGATCAAACTGAAGCTTTCTTT. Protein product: CASSLVAGDQTEAFF.

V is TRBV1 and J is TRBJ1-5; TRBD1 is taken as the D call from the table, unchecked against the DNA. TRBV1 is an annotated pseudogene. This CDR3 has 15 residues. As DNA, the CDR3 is TGCGCCAGCAGCCAAGCGCTCACAGGGGAGAAATCCCAGCATTTT. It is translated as CASSQALTGEKSQHF.

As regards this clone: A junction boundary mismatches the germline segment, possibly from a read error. The CDR3 loop is CATSRGQSGDQLQHF. The CDR3 bases are TGTGCCACCAGCAGGGGACAGAGTGGGGATCAGCTCCAGCATTTT. The chain couples TRBV15 to TRBJ1-5; the match to TRBD1 covers 7 bases. The CDR3 is 15 amino acids. Germline V gene sequence: CDR1 LNHNV, CDR2 YYDKDF (reference sequence).

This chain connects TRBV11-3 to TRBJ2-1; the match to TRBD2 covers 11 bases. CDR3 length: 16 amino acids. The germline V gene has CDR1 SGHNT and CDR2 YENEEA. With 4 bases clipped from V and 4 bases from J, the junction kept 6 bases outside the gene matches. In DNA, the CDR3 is TGTGCCAGCAGCTCAGGGACTAGCGGACCTTACAATGAGCAGTTCTTC. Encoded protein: CASSSGTSGPYNEQFF.

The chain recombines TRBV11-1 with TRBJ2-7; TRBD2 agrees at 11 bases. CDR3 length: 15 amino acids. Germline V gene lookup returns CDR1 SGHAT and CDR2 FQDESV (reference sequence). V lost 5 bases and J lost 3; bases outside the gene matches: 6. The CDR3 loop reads CASSPMGLAVYEQYF. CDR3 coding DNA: TGTGCCAGCAGCCCAATGGGACTAGCGGTCTACGAGCAGTACTTC.

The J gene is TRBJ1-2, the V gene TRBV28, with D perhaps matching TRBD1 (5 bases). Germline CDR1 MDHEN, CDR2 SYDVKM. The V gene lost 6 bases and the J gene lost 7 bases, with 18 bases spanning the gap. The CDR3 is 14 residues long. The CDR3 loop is CASRPPHFGGGYTF. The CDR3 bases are TGTGCCAGCAGACCACCGCATTTCGGGGGTGGCTACACCTTC.

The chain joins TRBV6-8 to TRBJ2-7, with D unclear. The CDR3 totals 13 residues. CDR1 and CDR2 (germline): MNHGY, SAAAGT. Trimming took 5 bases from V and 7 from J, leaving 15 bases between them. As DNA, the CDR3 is TGTGCCAGCAGTGAGCACGGATCCTTAGAGCAGTACGTC. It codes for CASSEHGSLEQYV.

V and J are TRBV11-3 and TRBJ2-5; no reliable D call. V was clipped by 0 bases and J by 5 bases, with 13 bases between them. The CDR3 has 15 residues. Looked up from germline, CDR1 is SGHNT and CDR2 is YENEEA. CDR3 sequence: CASSLELQLMETQYF. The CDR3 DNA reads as TGTGCCAGCAGCTTAGAGCTACAGTTGATGGAGACCCAGTACTTC.